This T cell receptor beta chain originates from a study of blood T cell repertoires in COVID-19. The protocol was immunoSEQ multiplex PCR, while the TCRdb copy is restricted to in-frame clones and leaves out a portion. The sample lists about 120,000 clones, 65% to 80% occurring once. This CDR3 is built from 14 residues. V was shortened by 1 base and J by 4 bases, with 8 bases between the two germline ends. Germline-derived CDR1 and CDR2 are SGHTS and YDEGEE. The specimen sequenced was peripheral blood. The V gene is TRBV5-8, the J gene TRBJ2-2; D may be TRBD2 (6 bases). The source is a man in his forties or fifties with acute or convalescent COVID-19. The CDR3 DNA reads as TGTGCCAGCAGCTTGTTAGCGGTCACCGGGGAGCTGTTTTTT. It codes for CASSLLAVTGELFF.